Each of the 30 T cell receptor beta chains below was sequenced from the same sample in a study of OX40 agonist ivuxolimab in advanced cancers. TCRdb's copy holds only in-frame clones and misses some; the assay was immunoSEQ multiplex PCR. This sample carries tens of thousands of clones, 90% to 95% of them seen once, and the ten largest clones take 13% to 15%. The sequencing here drew on CD4+ or CD8+ T cells sorted from blood, taken in a trial of the OX40 agonist ivuxolimab. Receptors originate from an adult with an advanced solid tumor such as melanoma, head and neck, liver or kidney cancer.

This rearrangement joins TRBV5-6 to TRBJ1-5; D remains ambiguous. CDR3 length equals 15 residues. Germline-derived CDR1 and CDR2 are SGHDT and YYEEEE. The V end lost 1 base, the J end lost 5 bases, and 13 bases lay between the germline ends. The CDR3 nucleotides read TGTGCCAGCAGCTTGATAAGAAGGGATGATCAGCCCCAGCATTTT. Translated: CASSLIRRDDQPQHF.

This clone has a single count. The chain uses TRBV6-1 and TRBJ1-6; D possibly corresponds to TRBD1 (6 bases). The V gene's germline CDR1 is MNHNS and CDR2 SASEGT. V dropped 2 bases and J dropped 10 bases, with 18 bases sitting between them. This CDR3 spans 16 amino acids. The CDR3 DNA follows: TGTGCCAGCAGTGAAAGGTGGTCGCAGGGGAACTCACCCCTCCACTTT. Its protein product is CASSERWSQGNSPLHF.

This clone was detected once. The chain uses TRBV7-8 and TRBJ1-1; 7 bases align to TRBD1. The germline V gene encodes CDR1 SGHVS and CDR2 FQNEAQ. CDR3 size: 15 residues. Trimming removed 0 bases from V and 1 base from J; junction bases left unmatched: 2. The CDR3 sequence: CASSLARTGNTEAFF. The CDR3, as DNA: TGTGCCAGCAGCTTAGCGAGGACAGGGAACACTGAAGCTTTCTTT.

The chain employs TRBV29-1 and TRBJ2-1; 7 positions agree with TRBD2. The CDR3 is made up of 16 amino acids. J was trimmed by 4 bases and V by 4 bases; bases with no gene match: 13. CDR1 and CDR2 from the germline V gene are SQVTM and ANQGSEA. The DNA for the CDR3 is TGCAGCGTTGGTGGTTACGGGACTACCGAATACAATGAGCAGTTCTTC. As protein: CSVGGYGTTEYNEQFF.

The chain uses TRBV29-1 and TRBJ2-1; 8 nucleotides agree with TRBD2. The CDR3 loop spans 12 amino acids. Germline CDR1 and CDR2: SQVTM and ANQGSEA. With 7 bases clipped from V and 12 bases from J, the junction kept 11 bases outside the gene matches. DNA for the CDR3: TGCAGCGCCGCCCCCCCCCGGGAGGGGCAGTTCTTC. It codes for CSAAPPREGQFF.

The V gene is TRBV5-1, the J gene TRBJ2-6; D unclear. Germline CDR1 reads SGHRS; CDR2 reads YFSETQ. This CDR3 is built from 14 residues. V was shortened by 7 bases and J by 0 bases, with 8 bases between the two germline ends. The CDR3 nucleotides read TGCGCCAGCCCGTACCTCTCTGGGGCCAACGTCCTGACTTTC. Protein sequence: CASPYLSGANVLTF.

The J gene is TRBJ1-1, the V gene TRBV11-2; no clear D. V was trimmed by 3 bases and J by 3 bases, leaving 14 bases between them. Germline values: CDR1 SGHAT, CDR2 FQNNGV. The CDR3 has 15 residues. CDR3 loop: CASSLNRVEDTEAFF. In nucleotides, the CDR3 is TGTGCCAGCAGCTTGAATAGGGTAGAGGACACTGAAGCTTTCTTT.

The chain employs TRBV6-5 and TRBJ2-1, with D hard to call. Germline lookup yields CDR1 MNHEY and CDR2 SVGAGI. The ends were cut back, 2 bases at V and 4 bases at J, with 6 bases in the middle. The CDR3 is made up of 13 amino acids. The CDR3 is CASSYGRYNEQFF. CDR3 DNA sequence: TGTGCCAGCAGTTACGGACGTTACAATGAGCAGTTCTTC.

This clone was detected a few times. V and J are TRBV4-1 and TRBJ1-2, with D uncertain. V was shortened by 3 bases and J by 7 bases, with 9 bases between the two germline ends. The CDR3 loop spans 12 amino acids. Germline V lookup: CDR1 MGHRA, CDR2 YSYEKL. Written as DNA, the CDR3 is TGCGCCAGCAGCCAGGGCTTCCTTGGCTACACCTTC. Encoded protein: CASSQGFLGYTF.

The V gene is TRBV7-3, the J gene TRBJ1-1; D possibly corresponds to TRBD1 (6 bases). Trimming left V 2 bases short and J 1 base short, with 17 bases between. There are 17 residues in the CDR3. Per germline, CDR1 SGHTA and CDR2 FQGTGA. As DNA, the CDR3 is TGTGCCAGCAGCTTAGTGGCCCTCGACAGGCGGAACACTGAAGCTTTCTTT. Translation gives CASSLVALDRRNTEAFF.

The chain couples TRBV7-6 to TRBJ2-2; D remains ambiguous. Germline CDR1 is SGHVS and CDR2 is FNYEAQ. The V end lost 1 base, the J end lost 4 bases, and 10 bases lay between the germline ends. There are 15 residues in the CDR3. CDR3 in amino acids: CASSLGPLGTGELFF. The CDR3 DNA sequence: TGTGCCAGCAGCTTAGGACCGCTAGGCACCGGGGAGCTGTTTTTT.

The chain combines TRBV10-1 with TRBJ1-4; D unclear. Germline values: CDR1 WNHNN, CDR2 SYGVQD (reference sequence). V dropped 2 bases and J dropped 0 bases, with 1 base sitting between them. The CDR3 has 13 residues. The CDR3 sequence: CASSEATNEKLFF. CDR3 nucleotides: TGCGCCAGCAGTGAGGCAACTAATGAAAAACTGTTTTTT.

For this clone: The DNA is left out, because the CDR3 cannot be placed on it with certainty; the CDR3 is given as TCRdb lists it. The J gene is TRBJ2-5, the V gene TRBV28; TRBD1 is the table's D call, not checked against the DNA. The CDR3 spans 13 residues, counting both ends. Germline CDR1 reads MDHEN; CDR2 reads SYDVKM. CDR3: CASILAGSYEQYF.

V usage is TRBV7-7 and J usage is TRBJ2-7; 10 positions agree with TRBD1. Germline V gene data show CDR1 as SSHAT and CDR2 as FNYEAQ (reference sequence). Germline trimming cut 1 base from V and 5 bases from J; bases unmatched to any gene: 2. The CDR3 covers 14 residues. This chain's CDR3 is CASSLGQGAHEQYF. The CDR3 DNA follows: TGTGCCAGCAGCTTAGGACAGGGGGCCCACGAGCAGTACTTC.

Comments on this clone: The same CDR3 also results from other DNA sequences found in this sample. This rearrangement joins TRBV7-9 to TRBJ2-1; D remains ambiguous. This CDR3 has 11 residues. Germline CDR1 reads SEHNR; CDR2 reads FQNEAQ (reference sequence). Trimming left V 1 base short and J 7 bases short, with 2 bases between. For the CDR3, the DNA is TGTGCCAGCAGCTTAGGGAATGAGCAGTTCTTC. Protein: CASSLGNEQFF.

The chain has TRBV5-6 and TRBJ2-7, with 7 bases fitting TRBD1. Germline-derived CDR1 and CDR2 are SGHDT and YYEEEE. V lost 4 bases to trimming and J lost 6 bases; unmatched junction nucleotides: 4. The CDR3 has 12 amino acids. Written as DNA, the CDR3 is TGTGCCAGCAGCATTACAGGGGCCGAGCAGTACTTC. The encoded protein is CASSITGAEQYF. The entire variable domain, with the rest obtained from reference TRBV5-6 and TRBJ2-7, is as follows: DAGVTQSPTHLIKTRGQQVTLRCSPKSGHDTVSWYQQALGQGPQFIFQYYEEEERQRGNFPDRFSGHQFPNYSSELNVNALLLGDSALYLCASSITGAEQYFGPGTRLTVT.

This rearrangement joins TRBV6-5 to TRBJ1-3; 7 bases match TRBD1. Germline values: CDR1 MNHEY, CDR2 SVGAGI. Trimming at V came to 6 bases and at J to 1 base, leaving 3 bases not matched to a gene. The length of the CDR3 is 14 residues. Here the CDR3 reads CASSLTGSGNTIYF. For the CDR3, the DNA is TGTGCCAGCAGCCTGACAGGGTCTGGAAACACCATATATTTT.

This clone was seen just once. The rearrangement uses TRBV2 and TRBJ1-3; D is ambiguous. The CDR3 is 12 residues long. V dropped 6 bases and J dropped 5 bases, with 8 bases sitting between them. Germline assignment: CDR1 SNHLY and CDR2 FYNNEI. The CDR3 region has the DNA TGTGCCAGCAGCGGAGGGAGAAACACCATATATTTT. Translated: CASSGGRNTIYF.

The chain combines TRBV15 with TRBJ2-7, with 8 bases identical to TRBD2. The CDR3 consists of 16 residues. V lost 5 bases and J lost 2; bases outside the gene matches: 11. CDR1 LNHNV and CDR2 YYDKDF come from the germline V gene (reference sequence). As DNA, the CDR3 is TGTGCCACCAGCTCAAATAGCGGGGAGTTCACCTACGAGCAGTACTTC. Its protein product is CATSSNSGEFTYEQYF.

The chain uses TRBV5-4 and TRBJ2-7; no clear D. Trimming removed 4 bases from V and 4 bases from J, with 12 bases in between. The CDR3 is 13 amino acids. The germline V gene has CDR1 SGHNT and CDR2 YYREEE (reference sequence). Here the CDR3 reads CASSHGEAYEQYF. CDR3 sequence (DNA): TGTGCCAGCAGCCATGGAGAGGCATACGAGCAGTACTTC.

The genes are TRBV5-1 and TRBJ1-5; 9 positions match TRBD1. Germline V gives CDR1 SGHRS, CDR2 YFSETQ. The CDR3 spans 15 residues. Trimming at V came to 4 bases and at J to 3 bases, leaving 5 bases not matched to a gene. CDR3 region: CASSVGTGNNQPQHF. The CDR3 nucleotides are TGCGCCAGCAGCGTGGGGACAGGGAACAATCAGCCCCAGCATTTT.

The CDR3 DNA reads as TGTGCCAGCAGCCCCGGGGACTACGAGCAGTACTTC. It specifies CASSPGDYEQYF. The chain uses TRBV5-5 and TRBJ2-7; perhaps TRBD2 as D (5 bases). CDR3 size: 12 residues. V lost 4 bases, J lost 3 bases, and 8 bases lay in between. Germline V CDR1 and CDR2: SGHKS, YYEKEE (reference sequence).

Points on this clone: Sequence at one end of the junction differs from germline and may be a read error. This chain uses TRBV7-7 with TRBJ2-1; possible D gene TRBD2, 5 bases. The CDR3 runs 13 residues. Germline assignment: CDR1 SSHAT and CDR2 FNYEAQ (reference sequence). CDR3 coding DNA: TGTGCTAGCAGCTTGGCCCTAGGAGGTGAGCAGTTCTTC. This codes for CASSLALGGEQFF.

V and J are TRBV4-3 and TRBJ2-1, with 11 bases fitting TRBD2. In germline, CDR1 is LGHNA, CDR2 YSLEER. J was trimmed by 5 bases and V by 0 bases; bases with no gene match: 12. The CDR3 totals 19 residues. CDR3 DNA: TGCGCCAGCAGCCAAGAATCGGTAGCGGGGGGGCCTGACGACAATGAGCAGTTCTTC. Protein: CASSQESVAGGPDDNEQFF.

The gene calls are TRBV15 and TRBJ1-1; weak D call: TRBD1 (5 bases). The CDR3 runs to 15 residues. CDR1 and CDR2 from the germline V gene are LNHNV and YYDKDF (reference sequence). The V and J ends lost 1 base and 1 base respectively, with 10 bases between them. The CDR3 DNA sequence: TGTGCCACCAGCAGAGTCTCAAGGGGGAACACTGAAGCTTTCTTT. Translation: CATSRVSRGNTEAFF.

The genes are TRBV5-4 and TRBJ2-2; the D gene is possibly TRBD2 (6 bases). CDR3 size: 15 residues. Germline values: CDR1 SGHNT, CDR2 YYREEE (reference sequence). V dropped 1 base and J dropped 4 bases, with 11 bases sitting between them. The DNA of the CDR3 is TGTGCCAGCAGCTTGTCTGGGGGAGGCACCGGGGAGCTGTTTTTT. Protein: CASSLSGGGTGELFF.

The chain is built from TRBV19 and TRBJ1-6; 7 nucleotides agree with TRBD1. Per germline, CDR1 LNHDA and CDR2 SQIVND (reference sequence). Trimming cost V 3 bases and J 6 bases; bases outside gene matches: 14. The CDR3 consists of 18 residues. CDR3 nucleotide sequence: TGTGCCAGTAGTATGGTCCTCCTGGGGACAGTCCCTAATTCACCCCTCCACTTT. Translation gives CASSMVLLGTVPNSPLHF.

The chain recombines TRBV29-1 with TRBJ2-7; 7 bases line up with TRBD2. This CDR3 comprises 14 residues. Looked up from germline, CDR1 is SQVTM and CDR2 is ANQGSEA. Trimming at V came to 3 bases and at J to 4 bases, leaving 9 bases not matched to a gene. The CDR3 DNA sequence: TGCAGCGTTGAGGTCCCAGCGGGACGGTACGAGCAGTACTTC. The encoded protein is CSVEVPAGRYEQYF.

The chain combines TRBV5-1 with TRBJ2-1; the match to TRBD1 covers 9 bases. Losses at the gene ends were 3 bases for V and 7 bases for J; bases not matched to a gene: 8. Germline CDR1 and CDR2: SGHRS and YFSETQ. This CDR3 comprises 15 residues. CDR3 region: CASSSGQGYLNEQFF. CDR3 DNA sequence: TGCGCCAGCAGCTCGGGACAGGGTTACCTAAATGAGCAGTTCTTC.

V usage is TRBV19 and J usage is TRBJ2-1, with D perhaps TRBD2 (5 bases). Germline CDR1 LNHDA, CDR2 SQIVND (reference sequence). The CDR3 is made up of 16 amino acids. V lost 7 bases to trimming and J lost 0 bases, with 16 bases between them. CDR3 coding DNA: TGTGCCAGTACCCCCGCTAGCTTCAGCTCCTACAATGAGCAGTTCTTC. It is translated as CASTPASFSSYNEQFF.